This T cell receptor beta chain was captured in a study of cytomegalovirus exposure and HLA in healthy donors. Study background: From donors who were HLA-typed, an early data release held 80 million or so unique TCRs.

Concerning this clone itself: At one end, the junction sequence differs from germline, possibly due to a read error.

Vbeta (60) and Jbeta (13) primers were used in the PCR. Profiling relied on immunoSEQ multiplex PCR, and the TCRdb table lists in-frame clones only, not all of them. The sample lists approximately 100,000 clones, more than 60% occurring once. Germline V lookup: CDR1 SGHAT, CDR2 FQNNGV. This CDR3 has 16 amino acids. The specimen sequenced was PBMCs. The TCR was taken from a female donor in good health and CMV-seronegative. This rearrangement joins TRBV11-2 to TRBJ2-7, with a tentative D call TRBD1 (5 bases). CDR3 residues: CASKSTATFGSYERYF. CDR3 coding DNA: TGTGCCAGCAAATCGACAGCTACCTTTGGGTCCTACGAGCGGTACTTC.